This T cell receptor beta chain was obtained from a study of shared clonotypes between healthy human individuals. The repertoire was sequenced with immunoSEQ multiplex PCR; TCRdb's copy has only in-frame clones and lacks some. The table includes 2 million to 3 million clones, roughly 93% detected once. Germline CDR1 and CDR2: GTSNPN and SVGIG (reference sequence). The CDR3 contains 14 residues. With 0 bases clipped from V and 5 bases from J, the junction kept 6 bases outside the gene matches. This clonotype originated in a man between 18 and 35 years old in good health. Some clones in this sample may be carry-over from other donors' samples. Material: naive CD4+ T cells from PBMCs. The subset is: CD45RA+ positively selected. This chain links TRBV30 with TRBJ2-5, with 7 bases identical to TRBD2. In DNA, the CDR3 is TGTGCCTGGAGTGTACGGGAGGAGGCTGAGACCCAGTACTTC. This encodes CAWSVREEAETQYF. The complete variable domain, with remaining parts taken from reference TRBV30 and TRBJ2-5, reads SQTIHQWPATLVQPVGSPLSLECTVEGTSNPNLYWYRQAAGRGLQLLFYSVGIGQISSEVPQNLSASRPQDRQFILSSKKLLLSDSGFYLCAWSVREEAETQYFGPGTRLLVL.